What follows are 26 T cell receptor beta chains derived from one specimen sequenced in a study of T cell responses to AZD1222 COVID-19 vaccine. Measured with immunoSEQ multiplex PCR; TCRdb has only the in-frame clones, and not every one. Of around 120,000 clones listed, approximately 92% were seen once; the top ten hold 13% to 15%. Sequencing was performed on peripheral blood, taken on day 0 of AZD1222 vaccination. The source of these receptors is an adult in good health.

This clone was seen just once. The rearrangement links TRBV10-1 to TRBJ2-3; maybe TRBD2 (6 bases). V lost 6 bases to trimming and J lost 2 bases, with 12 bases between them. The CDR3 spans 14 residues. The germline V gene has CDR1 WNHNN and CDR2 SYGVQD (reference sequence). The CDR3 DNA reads TGCGCCAGCAGCATAGCGGCCCCCACAGATACGCAGTATTTT. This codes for CASSIAAPTDTQYF.

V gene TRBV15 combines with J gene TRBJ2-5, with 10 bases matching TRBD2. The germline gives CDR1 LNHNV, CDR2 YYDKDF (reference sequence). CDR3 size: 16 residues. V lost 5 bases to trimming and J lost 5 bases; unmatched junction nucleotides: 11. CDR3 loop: CATSVPSGSGWETQYF. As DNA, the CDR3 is TGTGCCACCAGCGTCCCTAGCGGGAGTGGATGGGAGACCCAGTACTTC.

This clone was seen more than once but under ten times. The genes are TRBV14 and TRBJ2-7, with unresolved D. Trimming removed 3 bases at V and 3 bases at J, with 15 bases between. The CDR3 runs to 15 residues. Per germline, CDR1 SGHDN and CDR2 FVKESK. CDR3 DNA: TGTGCCAGCAGCCACCTCGCGAAACGAGACTACGAGCAGTACTTC. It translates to CASSHLAKRDYEQYF. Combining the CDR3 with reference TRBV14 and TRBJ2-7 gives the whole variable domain EAGVTQFPSHSVIEKGQTVTLRCDPISGHDNLYWYRRVMGKEIKFLLHFVKESKQDESGMPNNRFLAERTGGTYSTLKVQPAELEDSGVYFCASSHLAKRDYEQYFGPGTRLTVT.

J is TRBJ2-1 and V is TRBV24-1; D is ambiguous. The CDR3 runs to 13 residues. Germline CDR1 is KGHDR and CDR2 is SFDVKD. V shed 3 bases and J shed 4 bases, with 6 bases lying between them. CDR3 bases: TGTGCCACCAGTGATCCCCCGTACAATGAGCAGTTCTTC. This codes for CATSDPPYNEQFF.

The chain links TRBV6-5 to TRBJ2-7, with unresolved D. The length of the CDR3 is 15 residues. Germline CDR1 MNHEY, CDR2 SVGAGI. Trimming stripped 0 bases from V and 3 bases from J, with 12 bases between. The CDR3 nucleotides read TGTGCCAGCAGTTACTCGACCGAACTCCACTACGAGCAGTACTTC. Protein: CASSYSTELHYEQYF.

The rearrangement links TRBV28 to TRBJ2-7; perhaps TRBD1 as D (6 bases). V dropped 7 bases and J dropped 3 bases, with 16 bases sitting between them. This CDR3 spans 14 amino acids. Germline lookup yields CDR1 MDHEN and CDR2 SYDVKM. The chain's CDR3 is CASKNGQRLYEQYF. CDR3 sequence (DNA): TGTGCCAGCAAGAACGGACAGCGGCTCTACGAGCAGTACTTC.

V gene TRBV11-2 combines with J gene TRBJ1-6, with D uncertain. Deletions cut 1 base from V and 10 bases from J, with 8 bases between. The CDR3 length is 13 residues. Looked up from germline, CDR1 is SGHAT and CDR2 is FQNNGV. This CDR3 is CASSLGGFSPLHF. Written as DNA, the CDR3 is TGTGCCAGCAGCTTAGGAGGGTTCTCACCCCTCCACTTT. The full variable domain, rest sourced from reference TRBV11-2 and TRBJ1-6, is EAGVAQSPRYKIIEKRQSVAFWCNPISGHATLYWYQQILGQGPKLLIQFQNNGVVDDSQLPKDRFSAERLKGVDSTLKIQPAKLEDSAVYLCASSLGGFSPLHFGNGTRLTVT.

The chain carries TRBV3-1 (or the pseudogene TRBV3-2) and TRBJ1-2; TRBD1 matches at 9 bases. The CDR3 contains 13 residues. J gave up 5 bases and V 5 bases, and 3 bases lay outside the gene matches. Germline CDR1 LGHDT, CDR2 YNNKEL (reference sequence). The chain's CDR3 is CASSGTGFYGYTF. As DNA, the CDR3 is TGTGCCAGCAGCGGGACAGGGTTTTATGGCTACACCTTC.

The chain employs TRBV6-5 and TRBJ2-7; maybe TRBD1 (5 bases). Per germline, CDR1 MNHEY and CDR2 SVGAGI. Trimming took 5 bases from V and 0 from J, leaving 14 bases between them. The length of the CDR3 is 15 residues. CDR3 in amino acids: CASSNKAGPSYEQYF. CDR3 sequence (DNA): TGTGCCAGCAGTAATAAGGCAGGGCCCTCCTACGAGCAGTACTTC.

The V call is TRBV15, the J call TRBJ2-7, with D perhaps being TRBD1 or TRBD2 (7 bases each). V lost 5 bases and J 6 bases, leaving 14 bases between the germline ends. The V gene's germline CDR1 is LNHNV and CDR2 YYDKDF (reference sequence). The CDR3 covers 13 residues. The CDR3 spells CATSFRRGGEQYF. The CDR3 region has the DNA TGTGCCACCAGCTTTCGCAGGGGGGGCGAGCAGTACTTC.

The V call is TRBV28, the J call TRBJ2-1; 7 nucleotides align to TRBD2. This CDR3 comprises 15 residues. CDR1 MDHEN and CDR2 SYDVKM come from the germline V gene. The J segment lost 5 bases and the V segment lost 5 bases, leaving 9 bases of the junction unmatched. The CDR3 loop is CASSPFRAGDNEQFF. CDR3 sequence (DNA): TGTGCCAGCAGTCCCTTTCGGGCGGGAGACAATGAGCAGTTCTTC.

CDR3 protein: CASSQEGARGKGNTIYF. The CDR3 DNA sequence: TGCGCCAGCAGCCAAGAGGGAGCCAGGGGGAAAGGTAACACCATATATTTT. The V and J genes are TRBV4-1 and TRBJ1-3, with 7 positions matching TRBD1. Germline V gene sequence: CDR1 MGHRA, CDR2 YSYEKL. The CDR3 consists of 17 residues. V lost 0 bases, J lost 7 bases, and 12 bases stayed unmatched.

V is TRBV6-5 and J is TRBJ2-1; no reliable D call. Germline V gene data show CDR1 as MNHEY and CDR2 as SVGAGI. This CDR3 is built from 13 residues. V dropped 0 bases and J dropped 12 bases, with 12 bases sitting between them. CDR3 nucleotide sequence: TGTGCCAGCAGTTACTCGAAGCAGGTCTGGCAGTTCTTC. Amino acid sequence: CASSYSKQVWQFF.

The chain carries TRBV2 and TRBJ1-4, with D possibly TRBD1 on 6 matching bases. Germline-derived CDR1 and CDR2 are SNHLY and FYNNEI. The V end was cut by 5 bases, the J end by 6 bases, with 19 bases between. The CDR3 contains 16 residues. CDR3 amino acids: CASSLLKGGTDEKLFF. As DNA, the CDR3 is TGTGCCAGCAGTCTACTCAAAGGGGGGACTGATGAAAAACTGTTTTTT.

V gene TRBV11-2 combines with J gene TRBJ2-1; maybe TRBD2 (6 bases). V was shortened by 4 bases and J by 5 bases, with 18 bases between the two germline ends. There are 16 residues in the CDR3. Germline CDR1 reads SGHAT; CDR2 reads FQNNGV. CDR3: CASSSLQKRANNEQFF. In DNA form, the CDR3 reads TGTGCCAGCAGCTCCCTTCAGAAGCGGGCCAACAATGAGCAGTTCTTC. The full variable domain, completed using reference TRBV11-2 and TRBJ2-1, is EAGVAQSPRYKIIEKRQSVAFWCNPISGHATLYWYQQILGQGPKLLIQFQNNGVVDDSQLPKDRFSAERLKGVDSTLKIQPAKLEDSAVYLCASSSLQKRANNEQFFGPGTRLTVL.

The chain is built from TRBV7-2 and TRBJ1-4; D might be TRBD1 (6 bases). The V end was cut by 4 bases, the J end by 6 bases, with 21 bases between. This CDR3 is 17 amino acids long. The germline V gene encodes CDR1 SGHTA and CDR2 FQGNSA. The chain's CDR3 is CASSSEWTALADEKLFF. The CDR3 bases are TGTGCCAGCAGCTCAGAATGGACAGCCCTGGCCGATGAAAAACTGTTTTTT.

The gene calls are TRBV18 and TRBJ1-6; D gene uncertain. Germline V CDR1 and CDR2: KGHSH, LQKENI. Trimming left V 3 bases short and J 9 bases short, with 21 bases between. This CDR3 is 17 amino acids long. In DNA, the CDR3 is TGTGCCAGCTCACCCCAGACTTCGGTTGGTATACGTTCACCCCTCCACTTT. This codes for CASSPQTSVGIRSPLHF.

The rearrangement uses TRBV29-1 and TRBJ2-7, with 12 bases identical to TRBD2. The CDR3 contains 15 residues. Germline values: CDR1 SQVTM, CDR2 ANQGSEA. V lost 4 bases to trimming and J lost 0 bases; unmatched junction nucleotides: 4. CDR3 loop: CSVGGLAGNSYEQYF. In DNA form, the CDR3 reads TGCAGCGTTGGAGGACTAGCGGGGAACTCCTACGAGCAGTACTTC.

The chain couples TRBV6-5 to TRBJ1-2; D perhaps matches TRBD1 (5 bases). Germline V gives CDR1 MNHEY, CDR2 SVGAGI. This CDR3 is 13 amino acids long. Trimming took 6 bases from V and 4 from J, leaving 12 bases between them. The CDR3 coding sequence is TGTGCCAGCAGCTCCAGGGCAGCCTATGGCTACACCTTC. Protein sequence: CASSSRAAYGYTF.

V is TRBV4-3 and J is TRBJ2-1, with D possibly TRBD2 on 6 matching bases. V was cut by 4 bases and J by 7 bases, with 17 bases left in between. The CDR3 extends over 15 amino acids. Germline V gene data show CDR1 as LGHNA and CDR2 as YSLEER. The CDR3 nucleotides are TGCGCCAGCAGCCTAGGGAGGAGAAATGGAAATGAGCAGTTCTTC. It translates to CASSLGRRNGNEQFF.

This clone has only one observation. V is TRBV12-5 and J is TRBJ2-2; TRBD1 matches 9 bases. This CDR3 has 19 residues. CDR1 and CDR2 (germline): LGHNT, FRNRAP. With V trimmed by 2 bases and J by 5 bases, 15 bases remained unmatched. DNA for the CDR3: TGTGCTAGTGGTTTGCTCCGGACAGGGGTCCCGCTATTGACCGGGGAGCTGTTTTTT. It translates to CASGLLRTGVPLLTGELFF.

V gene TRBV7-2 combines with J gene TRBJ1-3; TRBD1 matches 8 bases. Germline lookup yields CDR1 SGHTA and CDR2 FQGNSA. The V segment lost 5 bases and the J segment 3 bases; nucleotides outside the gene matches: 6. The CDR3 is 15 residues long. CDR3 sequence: CASSRTGGGGNTIYF. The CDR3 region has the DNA TGTGCCAGCAGCCGTACAGGGGGTGGTGGAAACACCATATATTTT.

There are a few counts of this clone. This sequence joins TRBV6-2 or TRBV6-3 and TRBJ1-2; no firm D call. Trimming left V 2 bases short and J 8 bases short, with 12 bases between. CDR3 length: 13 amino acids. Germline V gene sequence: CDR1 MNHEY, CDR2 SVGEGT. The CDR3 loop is CASSYRLGGGYTF. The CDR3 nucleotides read TGTGCCAGCAGTTACCGCCTCGGTGGAGGCTACACCTTC.

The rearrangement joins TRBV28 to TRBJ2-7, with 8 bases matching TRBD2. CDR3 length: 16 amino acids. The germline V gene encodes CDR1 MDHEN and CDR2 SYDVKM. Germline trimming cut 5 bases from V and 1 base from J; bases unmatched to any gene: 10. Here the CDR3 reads CASSIPGSGTSYEQYF. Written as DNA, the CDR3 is TGTGCCAGCAGTATCCCGGGTAGCGGGACATCCTACGAGCAGTACTTC. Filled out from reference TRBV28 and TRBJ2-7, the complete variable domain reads DVKVTQSSRYLVKRTGEKVFLECVQDMDHENMFWYRQDPGLGLRLIYFSYDVKMKEKGDIPEGYSVSREKKERFSLILESASTNQTSMYLCASSIPGSGTSYEQYFGPGTRLTVT.

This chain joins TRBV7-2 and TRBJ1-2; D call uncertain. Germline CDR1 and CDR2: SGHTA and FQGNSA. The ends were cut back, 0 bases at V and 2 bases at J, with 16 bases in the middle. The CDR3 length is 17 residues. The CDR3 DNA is TGTGCCAGCAGCTTAGCAGGTGTGGGGTACGCCAACTATGGCTACACCTTC. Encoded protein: CASSLAGVGYANYGYTF.

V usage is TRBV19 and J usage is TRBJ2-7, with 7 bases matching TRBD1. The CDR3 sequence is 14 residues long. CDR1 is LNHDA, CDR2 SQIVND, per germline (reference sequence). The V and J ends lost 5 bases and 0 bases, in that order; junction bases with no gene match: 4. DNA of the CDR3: TGTGCCAGTAGTGCAGGACAGGTCTCCTACGAGCAGTACTTC. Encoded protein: CASSAGQVSYEQYF. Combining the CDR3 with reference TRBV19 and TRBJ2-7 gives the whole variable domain DGGITQSPKYLFRKEGQNVTLSCEQNLNHDAMYWYRQDPGQGLRLIYYSQIVNDFQKGDIAEGYSVSREKKESFPLTVTSAQKNPTAFYLCASSAGQVSYEQYFGPGTRLTVT.